Included here is one TCR beta chain sequence, with context. Its binding antigen is unknown. Base qualities are not recorded, but no much larger clone differs from it by a single base. Libraries were made using the immunoSEQ multiplex PCR assay. For most patients, genomic DNA was isolated with the Qiagen DNeasy Blood and Tissue Kit and sent frozen to Adaptive Biotechnologies for TCR sequencing. High-throughput TCR-beta CDR3 sequencing of genomic DNA from most patients was performed by Adaptive Biotechnologies. The paper's data handling went like this. TCR sequencing data for over 15 patients were retrieved from Adaptive's ImmunoSEQ software; three other patients were processed with MiXCR and VDJtools. CD4 versus CD8 sorting errors were corrected by removing sequences found in both subsets at a frequency ratio below 5:1. Because the origin of CDR3 nucleotide sequences shared between donor and recipient could not be assigned, those sequences were removed. At least 2-fold expansion over unstimulated cells and a minimum CFSE-low frequency of 0.002% (template counts) or 0.001% (read counts) were required for clones to be classified as alloreactive. Clones were considered mappable if detected in sequenced pre-transplant spleen, lymph node, or MLR CFSE-low populations of the donor or recipient. The cumulative frequency of alloreactive clones was calculated as a percentage of all sequences, weighted by copy number. TCRdb took this table from immuneACCESS and kept in-frame rearrangements with V and J called. Such tables lack part of the clones; where checked against another copy, unresolved V genes explain under half of the gap, and the rest is unexplained. The V and J calls and clone size are taken from that table; D and trimming were inferred from the DNA. The table for this sample lists about 82,000 clones; 75% to 95% of them were counted only once. Of the sample, over 0.08% falls within the top ten clones.

The sample's time point label, decoded: cells obtained before transplantation from donor or recipient. CD3+CD4+ and CD3+CD8+ populations were FACS-sorted from unstimulated pre-transplant donor and recipient cells taken from spleen or lymph nodes. This sample was included in a study of graft-versus-host responses after intestinal transplantation (dated by TCRdb to 2020 to 2022). At the level of the whole study: Multivisceral, liver-intestinal, or isolated intestinal transplants were received by the recipients. Every recipient was given anti-thymocyte globulin induction, then maintenance tacrolimus and steroids for about 3 years. After intestinal transplantation, graft-versus-host and host-versus-graft alloreactive T cell clones in the graft, circulation and bone marrow were tracked using bulk TCR-beta CDR3 sequencing. Alloreactive clones were identified by sequencing pre-transplant mixed lymphocyte reaction products and comparing them with unstimulated pre-transplant donor and recipient T cells. A cohort of 20 to 25 intestinal transplant recipients, including one retransplant, was enrolled, and a few patients lacking pretransplant specimens were excluded. Donor T cell macrochimerism was defined as a peak of at least 4% donor T cells among recipient peripheral blood mononuclear cells. Rather than going through the commercial service, samples from three later patients were sequenced in-house on an Illumina MiSeq and processed with MiXCR. What the study reported, not specific to this receptor: GvH clones were detected in recipient bone marrow, and some appeared earlier in ileal mucosa or blood, consistent with an intestinal mucosal origin. In the allografts of patients with donor T cell macrochimerism, GvH to HvG T cell clonal ratios were high. Peak levels of circulating GvH clones were associated with declines in HvG clones early after transplant. The relatively low number and heterogeneity of intestinal transplant patients limited the conclusions.

The trim is 5 bases for V and 4 bases for J, with a gap of 20 bases between the germline ends. The CDR3 has 15 amino acids, counting the end cysteine and phenylalanine. The CDR3 DNA has 45 bases and is translated from base 1. Via the germline V gene, CDR1 is SQVTM and CDR2 ANQGSEA. Material: unstimulated CD4+ T cells sorted from spleen or lymph node cells, obtained before intestinal transplant. The V and J genes are TRBV29-1 and TRBJ1-2; no D gene can be assigned with confidence. The receptor was derived from a human donor who received an intestinal transplant. CDR3 sequence: CSVPRWLSLGYGYTF. The DNA reads as follows: TGCAGCGTTCCCAGGTGGTTGTCCCTGGGCTATGGCTACACCTTC.